Each of the 15 T cell receptor beta chains below was sequenced from the same sample in a study of blood T cells in healthy people across ages. A second roughly 7 to 12 cycle PCR used barcoded and J-beta primers. TCRdb analysed the 5' RACE reads with MiXCR anew, one entry per CDR3 protein. The table includes some 320,000 distinct CDR3 sequences, roughly 26% detected once. Sequenced input: blood. These receptors all stem from a woman between 70 and 85 years old in good health.

This clonotype has just a few counts. The rearrangement joins TRBV29-1 to TRBJ2-5; 7 positions match TRBD1. Germline CDR1 and CDR2: SQVTM and ANQGSEA. The CDR3 runs to 16 residues. Trimming cost V 7 bases and J 6 bases; bases outside gene matches: 20. CDR3 loop: CSALPRVTGSIKTQYF. CDR3 sequence (DNA): TGCAGCGCACTCCCTCGTGTGACAGGGAGTATTAAGACCCAGTACTTC. The complete variable domain, with remaining parts taken from reference TRBV29-1 and TRBJ2-5, reads SAVISQKPSRDICQRGTSLTIQCQVDSQVTMMFWYRQQPGQSLTLIATANQGSEATYESGFVIDKFPISRPNLTFSTLTVSNMSPEDSSIYLCSALPRVTGSIKTQYFGPGTRLLVL.

This clonotype has only one observation. This clone may be a read error of a much larger clone one base away. The chain couples TRBV24-1 to TRBJ2-1, with D perhaps matching TRBD1 (6 bases). The tail of the sequence fits TRBJ2-5 better, so the J call may be wrong. The CDR3 covers 14 residues. Germline assignment: CDR1 KGHDR and CDR2 SFDVKD. Here the CDR3 DNA reads TGTGCCTCCAGTGACCAACAGGGAGCAGAGACCCAGTACTTC. This gives the protein CASSDQQGAETQYF.

This clonotype was observed a handful of times. V and J are TRBV11-2 and TRBJ2-5, with D possibly being TRBD1 or TRBD2 (6 bases each). The J call is in doubt because the DNA end fits TRBJ2-1 better. Germline loops: CDR1 SGHAT, CDR2 FQNNGV. This CDR3 region has 14 residues. The CDR3, as DNA: TGTGCCAGCAGCTCTCTTTCGGGGGCCTATGGGCAGTTCTTC. Protein: CASSSLSGAYGQFF.

This clonotype was found many times. The V gene is TRBV6-5, the J gene TRBJ2-5, with D possibly matching TRBD1 (5 bases). The CDR3 extends over 13 amino acids. Trimming left V 5 bases short and J 1 base short, with 8 bases between. The germline CDR1 and CDR2 sequences are MNHEY and SVGAGI. The CDR3 here is CASSRQLQETQYF. The CDR3 DNA is TGTGCCAGCAGTCGACAGCTCCAAGAGACCCAGTACTTC.

V gene TRBV7-9 combines with J gene TRBJ1-5; D call uncertain. There are 12 residues in the CDR3. Germline V gives CDR1 SEHNR, CDR2 FQNEAQ (reference sequence). V shed 5 bases and J shed 7 bases, with 9 bases lying between them. CDR3 bases: TGTGCCAGCAGCCTTAGTCTACAGCCCCAGCATTTT. Its protein product is CASSLSLQPQHF. Based on the CDR3 plus reference TRBV7-9 and TRBJ1-5, the full variable domain is DTGVSQNPRHKITKRGQNVTFRCDPISEHNRLYWYRQTLGQGPEFLTYFQNEAQLEKSRLLSDRFSAERPKGSFSTLEIQRTEQGDSAMYLCASSLSLQPQHFGDGTRLSIL.

At least ten counts were recorded for this clonotype. The rearrangement uses TRBV5-1 and TRBJ2-2; 13 bases are shared with TRBD2. The CDR3 is 19 amino acids. Trimming took 5 bases from V and 2 from J; bases not matched to a gene: 12. Germline V gene data show CDR1 as SGHRS and CDR2 as YFSETQ. The CDR3 DNA reads as TGCGCCAGCAGACCCGGACTAGCGGGAGAGATCAAAAACACCGGGGAGCTGTTTTTT. It yields the protein CASRPGLAGEIKNTGELFF.

The chain is built from TRBV24-1 and TRBJ2-3; TRBD2 is a possible D gene (7 bases). Germline V gene sequence: CDR1 KGHDR, CDR2 SFDVKD. Trimming left V 3 bases short and J 4 bases short, with 13 bases between. The length of the CDR3 is 15 residues. In DNA, the CDR3 is TGTGCCACCAGTGATCGGGGGGCAGGGGCAGATACGCAGTATTTT. It specifies CATSDRGAGADTQYF.

The count of this clonotype is one. This sequence joins TRBV29-1 and TRBJ2-2; 7 nucleotides align to TRBD2. The V and J ends lost 6 bases and 3 bases, in that order; junction bases with no gene match: 10. Germline V gives CDR1 SQVTM, CDR2 ANQGSEA. The CDR3 length is 15 residues. The CDR3 loop is CSVPERDRDTGELFF. CDR3 coding DNA: TGCAGCGTACCAGAGCGGGATAGGGACACCGGGGAGCTGTTTTTT.

The chain combines TRBV29-1 with TRBJ2-7; D remains unclear. The V and J ends lost 5 bases and 0 bases respectively, with 14 bases between them. The CDR3 has 14 amino acids. Germline V CDR1 and CDR2: SQVTM, ANQGSEA. CDR3 sequence: CSVKASPSSYEQYF. CDR3 nucleotides: TGCAGCGTTAAGGCCAGCCCATCCTCCTACGAGCAGTACTTC.

This clonotype came up a few times. V is TRBV3-1 and J is TRBJ2-2; 9 bases fit TRBD2. CDR1 is LGHDT, CDR2 YNNKEL, per germline (reference sequence). The CDR3 spans 14 residues. J lost 7 bases, V lost 5 bases, and 5 bases had no gene match. The CDR3 is CASSYSGSVGELFF. CDR3 DNA: TGTGCCAGCAGCTATAGCGGGAGCGTCGGGGAGCTGTTTTTT.

This clonotype was seen a few times. This chain connects TRBV27 to TRBJ2-7; TRBD2 aligns across 7 bases. CDR3 length: 14 residues. The V gene end was trimmed by 5 bases and the J gene end by 2 bases; junction bases not matched to a gene: 6. CDR1 MNHEY and CDR2 SMNVEV come from the germline V gene (reference sequence). This CDR3 is CASSHSSGAYEQYF. In DNA form, the CDR3 reads TGTGCCAGCAGTCACTCTAGCGGTGCCTACGAGCAGTACTTC.

The gene calls are TRBV4-3 and TRBJ2-1, with D unresolved. Germline lookup yields CDR1 LGHNA and CDR2 YSLEER. Between the trimmed V and J ends, which lost 3 bases and 8 bases, there was a span of 14 bases. The CDR3 has 14 amino acids. In DNA, the CDR3 is TGCGCCAGCAGCCAGGGGTTAGGCAAGTATGAGCAGTTCTTC. Residues: CASSQGLGKYEQFF.

J is TRBJ2-1 and V is TRBV6-5; 9 nucleotides line up with TRBD2. The germline gives CDR1 MNHEY, CDR2 SVGAGI. The CDR3 has 14 residues. V lost 8 bases to trimming and J lost 6 bases; unmatched junction nucleotides: 8. The CDR3 region is CASAGTSQSNEQFF. CDR3 in DNA: TGTGCCAGCGCCGGGACTAGCCAATCCAATGAGCAGTTCTTC.

V and J are TRBV7-2 and TRBJ2-7; D remains ambiguous. CDR1 SGHTA and CDR2 FQGNSA come from the germline V gene. V was cut by 7 bases and J by 7 bases, with 17 bases left in between. This CDR3 region has 13 residues. This chain's CDR3 is CASTHALGLEQYF. The CDR3, as DNA: TGTGCCAGCACCCATGCTTTAGGGCTAGAGCAGTACTTC.

This clonotype was counted only a few times. CDR3 nucleotides: TGCAGTGCCCGGGGGTTTGGGACAGGCCCCGAGCAGTACTTC. Its protein product is CSARGFGTGPEQYF. The rearrangement joins TRBV20-1 to TRBJ2-5; 8 positions match TRBD1. Near its end, the DNA agrees better with TRBJ2-7, so the J call may be wrong. The germline CDR1 and CDR2 sequences are DFQATT and SNEGSKA (reference sequence). The CDR3 covers 14 residues.